This record looks at one TCR beta chain sequence and its context. Its antigen is not known. TCRdb's copy holds only in-frame clones and misses some; the assay was immunoSEQ multiplex PCR. This sample yields about 140,000 clones, of which 92% are seen a single time; 1.7% belongs to the top ten. The V end was cut by 7 bases, the J end by 4 bases, with 16 bases between. Germline-derived CDR1 and CDR2 are MNHEY and SVGAGI. The CDR3 contains 15 residues. The record originates from a study of T cell responses to AZD1222 COVID-19 vaccine. Study-wide points: Vaccine-related CD4 TCRs covered spike, predominating at 160-218 and 743-854. There were mostly white British donors and more females than males, and clonal diversity was possibly underestimated.

V is TRBV6-5 and J is TRBJ1-4, with D uncertain. The clonotype originates from an adult in good health. This sample comprised peripheral blood, obtained on day 0 of AZD1222 vaccination. The CDR3 DNA is TGTGCCAGCATTTTAGCCCCGGCCCTTAATGAAAAACTGTTTTTT. It is translated as CASILAPALNEKLFF.